Here is one T cell receptor (beta chain) with its context. Its specificity is unknown. This sample stems from a study of cytotoxic CD8 clonotypes in ibrutinib-treated CLL. General observations from the study: Clonality rose at ibrutinib response, held steady in sustained remission, and fell toward baseline at progression. Stable or contracted on treatment, public clonotypes were also uncommon.

This CDR3 has 14 residues. V shed 5 bases and J shed 6 bases, with 15 bases lying between them. The germline V gene encodes CDR1 MNHEY and CDR2 SVGAGI. Libraries were prepared by immunoSEQ multiplex PCR; TCRdb keeps only in-frame clonotypes and omits some of them. This sample has approximately 150,000 clones, with about 72% found just once. The specimen comprised PBMCs, sampled after 12 months of ibrutinib treatment. The chain recombines TRBV6-5 with TRBJ2-3; possibly TRBD1 or TRBD2 for D (5 bases each). The TCR was taken from a human donor with chronic lymphocytic leukemia. CDR3 sequence: CASSPGHGTDTQYF. The CDR3 bases are TGTGCCAGCAGTCCAGGACACGGGACCGATACGCAGTATTTT.